These T cell receptor beta chains were read from a single sample in a study of OX40 agonist ivuxolimab in advanced cancers. Some clones are missing from TCRdb's copy, which holds only in-frame ones; the method was immunoSEQ multiplex PCR. Altogether about 73,000 clones are present, approximately 89% being singletons, with the ten largest covering approximately 0.72%. Sequenced material: CD4+ or CD8+ T cells sorted from blood, taken in a trial of the OX40 agonist ivuxolimab. Every receptor here comes from an adult with an advanced solid tumor such as melanoma, head and neck, liver or kidney cancer. Both conserved end residues are part of each CDR3. Each record gives: V gene, D gene, J gene, clone size, CDR3 DNA, CDR3 protein. A D gene is named only where the DNA matches it firmly. Clone size is shown for a subset of rows, as once, few, many or a class of expanded clone.

v_call: TRBV15; d_call: .; j_call: TRBJ1-4; clone_size: .; cdr3_nt: TGTGCCACCAGCAGAGATAGGGCTAATGAAAAACTGTTTTTT; cdr3_aa: CATSRDRANEKLFF
v_call: TRBV11-2; d_call: TRBD2; j_call: TRBJ2-7; clone_size: .; cdr3_nt: TGTGCCAGCAGCTCGCAGCGGGGGGGCGCAAGTGAATACGAGCAGTACTTC; cdr3_aa: CASSSQRGGASEYEQYF
v_call: TRBV10-3; d_call: TRBD1; j_call: TRBJ1-1; clone_size: .; cdr3_nt: TGTGCCATCAGTGCAGACAGGGGGCTCAAGATGAACACTGAAGCTTTCTTT; cdr3_aa: CAISADRGLKMNTEAFF
v_call: TRBV5-1; d_call: .; j_call: TRBJ1-5; clone_size: .; cdr3_nt: TGCGCCAGCAGCTTGGGGAAAGGAGGCAATCAGCCCCAGCATTTT; cdr3_aa: CASSLGKGGNQPQHF
v_call: TRBV27; d_call: .; j_call: TRBJ2-5; clone_size: .; cdr3_nt: TGTGCCAGCAGTTTAAAGCCCCCGGGGACAAGGGTGCAACGCCAAGAGACCCAGTACTTC; cdr3_aa: CASSLKPPGTRVQRQETQYF
v_call: TRBV18; d_call: .; j_call: TRBJ2-3; clone_size: .; cdr3_nt: TGTGCCAGCTCACTGGCGCGGGGCACAGATACGCAGTATTTT; cdr3_aa: CASSLARGTDTQYF
v_call: TRBV7-2; d_call: .; j_call: TRBJ1-2; clone_size: .; cdr3_nt: TGTGCCAGCAGCCCGGACAGAAGCCAAAACTATGGCTACACCTTC; cdr3_aa: CASSPDRSQNYGYTF
v_call: TRBV10-3; d_call: .; j_call: TRBJ1-6; clone_size: .; cdr3_nt: TGTGCCATCAGGGGCAGGGCCATGGATAATTCACCCCTCCACTTT; cdr3_aa: CAIRGRAMDNSPLHF
v_call: TRBV7-2; d_call: .; j_call: TRBJ1-2; clone_size: .; cdr3_nt: TGTGCCAGCAGCTACGACAGAGGCTATGGCTACACCTTC; cdr3_aa: CASSYDRGYGYTF
v_call: TRBV5-5; d_call: TRBD1; j_call: TRBJ1-6; clone_size: .; cdr3_nt: TGTGCCAGCAGCTACGGGACAGGGGGTCCCGGTTCACCCCTCCACTTT; cdr3_aa: CASSYGTGGPGSPLHF
v_call: TRBV5-5; d_call: TRBD2; j_call: TRBJ2-1; clone_size: .; cdr3_nt: TGTGCCAGCAGCCCAAGACTAGCGGGAGGCGGTGAGCAGTTCTTC; cdr3_aa: CASSPRLAGGGEQFF
v_call: TRBV6-1; d_call: TRBD1; j_call: TRBJ2-7; clone_size: .; cdr3_nt: TGTGCCAGCAGTGTGCGGGACAGGGGAAGTTACGAGCAGTACTTC; cdr3_aa: CASSVRDRGSYEQYF
v_call: TRBV6-5; d_call: .; j_call: TRBJ1-5; clone_size: .; cdr3_nt: TGTGCCAGCAGTGCAGGGTTCGGCAATCAGCCCCAGCATTTT; cdr3_aa: CASSAGFGNQPQHF
v_call: TRBV7-2; d_call: .; j_call: TRBJ2-5; clone_size: .; cdr3_nt: TGTGCCAGCAGCTTAGCACCTCAAGAGACCCAGTACTTC; cdr3_aa: CASSLAPQETQYF
v_call: TRBV5-1; d_call: .; j_call: TRBJ2-2; clone_size: .; cdr3_nt: TGCGCCAGCAGCCCCGATCCGGCTAGCGGGGAGCTGTTTTTT; cdr3_aa: CASSPDPASGELFF
v_call: TRBV7-3; d_call: .; j_call: TRBJ2-7; clone_size: .; cdr3_nt: TGTGCCAGCAGCTTAACGCCCGGGGGAGCTTACGAGCAGTACTTC; cdr3_aa: CASSLTPGGAYEQYF
v_call: TRBV5-1; d_call: .; j_call: TRBJ2-5; clone_size: .; cdr3_nt: TGCGCCAGCAGCTTGGACGGACAACAAGAGACCCAGTACTTC; cdr3_aa: CASSLDGQQETQYF
v_call: TRBV11-2; d_call: TRBD1; j_call: TRBJ2-1; clone_size: .; cdr3_nt: TGTGCCAGCAGCTTCCAGGGGGTCTCCTACAATGAGCAGTTCTTC; cdr3_aa: CASSFQGVSYNEQFF
v_call: TRBV10-3; d_call: .; j_call: TRBJ1-1; clone_size: .; cdr3_nt: TGTGCCTTCCGGGTCTCCATGAACACTGAAGCTTTCTTT; cdr3_aa: CAFRVSMNTEAFF
v_call: TRBV7-2; d_call: TRBD1; j_call: TRBJ1-2; clone_size: .; cdr3_nt: TGTGCCAGCAGCATGGGACAGCCTTCCTATGGCTACACCTTC; cdr3_aa: CASSMGQPSYGYTF
v_call: TRBV18; d_call: .; j_call: TRBJ2-2; clone_size: .; cdr3_nt: TGTGCCAGCTCACCATCCGAAACCGGGGAGCTGTTTTTT; cdr3_aa: CASSPSETGELFF
v_call: TRBV10-3; d_call: .; j_call: TRBJ1-2; clone_size: .; cdr3_nt: TGTGCCATCAGGGAATCGGGGGCCTCCTATGGCTACACCTTC; cdr3_aa: CAIRESGASYGYTF
v_call: TRBV5-1; d_call: TRBD1; j_call: TRBJ2-7; clone_size: few; cdr3_nt: TGCGCCAGCAGCACGGGGGGCCGGGACAGGGTCTCCTACGAGCAGTACTTC; cdr3_aa: CASSTGGRDRVSYEQYF
v_call: TRBV5-1; d_call: .; j_call: TRBJ2-3; clone_size: .; cdr3_nt: TGCGCCAGCAGCTTGGGGTTCGGTTCTCGAACTGGAGATACGCAGTATTTT; cdr3_aa: CASSLGFGSRTGDTQYF
v_call: TRBV7-9; d_call: .; j_call: TRBJ2-2; clone_size: .; cdr3_nt: TGTGCCAGCAGCCGGCAGACAGGTTCCAACACCGGGGAGCTGTTTTTT; cdr3_aa: CASSRQTGSNTGELFF
v_call: TRBV29-1; d_call: TRBD2; j_call: TRBJ2-5; clone_size: .; cdr3_nt: TGCAGCGCCGAAGGGCGGGGGGGAGAGACCCAGTACTTC; cdr3_aa: CSAEGRGGETQYF
v_call: TRBV28; d_call: TRBD2; j_call: TRBJ2-3; clone_size: .; cdr3_nt: TGTGCCAGCACCATAAGACTAGCGGGAGTCGGCACAGATACGCAGTATTTT; cdr3_aa: CASTIRLAGVGTDTQYF
v_call: TRBV14; d_call: .; j_call: TRBJ1-1; clone_size: .; cdr3_nt: TGTGCCAGCAGCCAAGTTATGGGTGGGACTGAAGCTTTCTTT; cdr3_aa: CASSQVMGGTEAFF
v_call: TRBV6-6; d_call: .; j_call: TRBJ1-5; clone_size: .; cdr3_nt: TGTGCCAGCAGTTTCTACCCCAACAGTGGAACGGCCCAGCATTTT; cdr3_aa: CASSFYPNSGTAQHF
v_call: TRBV7-2; d_call: .; j_call: TRBJ1-3; clone_size: .; cdr3_nt: TGTGCCAGCAGCTTAAGTAGCCAGAGGCACTCTGGAAACACCATATATTTT; cdr3_aa: CASSLSSQRHSGNTIYF
v_call: TRBV19; d_call: TRBD1; j_call: TRBJ2-7; clone_size: once; cdr3_nt: TGTGCCAGTAGTATCAAGGGGACAGGGGCGGTCGAGCAGTACTTC; cdr3_aa: CASSIKGTGAVEQYF
v_call: TRBV25-1; d_call: .; j_call: TRBJ1-1; clone_size: .; cdr3_nt: TGTGCCAGCACACAGGGCGATACTGAAGCTTTCTTT; cdr3_aa: CASTQGDTEAFF
v_call: TRBV2; d_call: TRBD1; j_call: TRBJ1-2; clone_size: .; cdr3_nt: TGTGCCAGCGACCGGGACAGCTATGGCTACACCTTC; cdr3_aa: CASDRDSYGYTF
v_call: TRBV7-3; d_call: TRBD2; j_call: TRBJ2-1; clone_size: .; cdr3_nt: TGTGCCAGCAGCTCTACTAGCGGAAACAATGAGCAGTTCTTC; cdr3_aa: CASSSTSGNNEQFF
v_call: TRBV9; d_call: .; j_call: TRBJ2-2; clone_size: .; cdr3_nt: TGTGCCAGCAGCGTAGAAGGCACCGGGGAGCTGTTTTTT; cdr3_aa: CASSVEGTGELFF
v_call: TRBV5-6; d_call: TRBD1; j_call: TRBJ2-3; clone_size: .; cdr3_nt: TGTGCCAGCAGCGGAGGCAATCGGGACAGCCTGCGAGGAGATACGCAGTATTTT; cdr3_aa: CASSGGNRDSLRGDTQYF